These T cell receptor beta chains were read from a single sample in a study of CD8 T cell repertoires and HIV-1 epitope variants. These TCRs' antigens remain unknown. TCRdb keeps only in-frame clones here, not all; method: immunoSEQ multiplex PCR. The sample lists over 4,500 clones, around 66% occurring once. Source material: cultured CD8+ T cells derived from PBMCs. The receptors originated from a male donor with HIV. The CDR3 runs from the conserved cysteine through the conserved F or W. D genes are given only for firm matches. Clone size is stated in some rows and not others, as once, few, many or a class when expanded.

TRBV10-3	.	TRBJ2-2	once	TGTGCCATCAGGGGGGGCCTGAACACCGGGGAGCTGTTTTTT	CAIRGGLNTGELFF
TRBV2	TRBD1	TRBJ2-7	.	TGTGCCAGCAGCCCAGGGGGCTACGAGCAGTACTTC	CASSPGGYEQYF
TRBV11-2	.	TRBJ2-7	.	TGTGCCAGCAGCTTAGTAACAGGTTCCTACGAGCAGTACTTC	CASSLVTGSYEQYF
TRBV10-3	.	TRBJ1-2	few	TGTGCCATCAGTGGGGGCCTGGATGGAGGCTATGGCTACACCTTC	CAISGGLDGGYGYTF
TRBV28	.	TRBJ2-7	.	TGTGCCAGCAGTTTCGGTACCGAAGGGGTCGACTCCTACGAGCAGTACTTC	CASSFGTEGVDSYEQYF
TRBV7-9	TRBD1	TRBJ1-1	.	TGTGCCAGCAGTCGTCCCGACAGGGTAAAAACTGAAGCTTTCTTT	CASSRPDRVKTEAFF
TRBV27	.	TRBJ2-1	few	TGTGCCAGCAGTTCAACTAATAAAAATGAGCAGTTCTTC	CASSSTNKNEQFF
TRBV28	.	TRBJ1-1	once	TGTGCCAGCAGTTTCCGAAACACTGAAGCTTTCTTT	CASSFRNTEAFF
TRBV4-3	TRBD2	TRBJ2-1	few	TGCGCCAGCAGCCAAGAATGGGGGGGCAATGAGCAGTTCTTC	CASSQEWGGNEQFF
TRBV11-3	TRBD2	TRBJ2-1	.	TGTGCCAGCAGCTTCGGGACTAGTGACTACAATGAGCAGTTCTTC	CASSFGTSDYNEQFF
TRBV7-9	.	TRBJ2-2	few	TGTGCCAGCAGCTTAACAGATTTCAACACCGGGGAGCTGTTTTTT	CASSLTDFNTGELFF
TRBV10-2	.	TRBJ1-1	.	TGCGCCAGCAGGTTATCAGGGGACACTGAAGCTTTCTTT	CASRLSGDTEAFF
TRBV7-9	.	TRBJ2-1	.	TGTGCCAGCAGCCTCGGTCAGGGGCTAAACAATGAGCAGTTCTTC	CASSLGQGLNNEQFF
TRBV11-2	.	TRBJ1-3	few	TGTGCCAGCAGCGCCCAACTCTCCGGAAACACCATATATTTT	CASSAQLSGNTIYF
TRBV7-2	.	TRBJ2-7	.	TGTGCCAGCAGCTTAGGGACATTGAGCTCCTACGAGCAGTACTTC	CASSLGTLSSYEQYF
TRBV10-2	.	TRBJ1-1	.	TGCGCCAGCAGTGAGGACAGGCGGCACACTGAAGCTTTCTTT	CASSEDRRHTEAFF
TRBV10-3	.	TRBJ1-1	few	TGTGCCATCAGCCCAATGAACACTGAAGCTTTCTTT	CAISPMNTEAFF
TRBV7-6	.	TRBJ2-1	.	TGTGCCAGCAGCTTAGACGGTGCCAGTGAGCAGTTCTTC	CASSLDGASEQFF
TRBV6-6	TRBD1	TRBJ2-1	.	TGTGCCAGCAGTCGACAGGGAGAAATCAATGAGCAGTTCTTC	CASSRQGEINEQFF
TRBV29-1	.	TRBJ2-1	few	TGCAGCGTTGAACCGGACCCTGGCAATGAGCAGTTCTTC	CSVEPDPGNEQFF
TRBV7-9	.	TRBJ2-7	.	TGTGCCAGCAGCTCGGACAACTCCTACGAGCAGTACTTC	CASSSDNSYEQYF
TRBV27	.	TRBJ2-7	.	TGTGCCAGCAGTTTTTCCACCGTTGGCGGATCCTACGAGCAGTACTTC	CASSFSTVGGSYEQYF
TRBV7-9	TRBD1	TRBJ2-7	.	TGTGCCAGCAGCTTAGTCCCGGACAGGGGCTACGAGCAGTACTTC	CASSLVPDRGYEQYF
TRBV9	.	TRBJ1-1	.	TGTGCCAGCAGCGTAGACAGGGCAGGCACTGAAGCTTTCTTT	CASSVDRAGTEAFF
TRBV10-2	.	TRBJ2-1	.	TGCGCCAGCAGTACAGGGAATGAGCAGTTCTTC	CASSTGNEQFF
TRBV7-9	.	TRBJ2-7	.	TGTGCCAGCAGCCCCCCCTTAACAGGGCCATTGAGTGAGCAGTACTTC	CASSPPLTGPLSEQYF
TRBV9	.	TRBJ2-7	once	TGTGCCAGCAGCGTATATGGGACACCTAGTTACGAGCAGTACTTC	CASSVYGTPSYEQYF
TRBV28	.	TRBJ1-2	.	TGTGCCAGCAGTGCAACAGGTATCTATGGCTACACCTTC	CASSATGIYGYTF
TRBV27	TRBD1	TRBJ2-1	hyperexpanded	TGTGCCAGCAGTTTATCACAGGGGATATCCTACAATGAGCAGTTCTTC	CASSLSQGISYNEQFF
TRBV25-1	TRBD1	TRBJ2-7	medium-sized	TGTGCCAGCAGTAGTGACCGATGGGACAGGGAAACCTACGAGCAGTACTTC	CASSSDRWDRETYEQYF
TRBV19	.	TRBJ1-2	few	TGTGCCAGTAGTATCGCGCTCTCGGCTGGCTACACCTTC	CASSIALSAGYTF
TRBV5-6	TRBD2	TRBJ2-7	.	TGTGCCAGCAGCTTGGCGACTAGCGGGGGGTTCGAGCAGTACTTC	CASSLATSGGFEQYF
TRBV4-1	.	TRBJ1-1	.	TGCGCCAGCAGCCAAGGGACAGCCGAAGCTTTCTTT	CASSQGTAEAFF
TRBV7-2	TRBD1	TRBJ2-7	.	TGTGCCAGCAGCTCCCGGACAGGGCTTTCCTACGAGCAGTACTTC	CASSSRTGLSYEQYF
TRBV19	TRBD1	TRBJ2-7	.	TGTGCCAGTAGTATAGCACAGGGGTTGGTTTACGAGCAGTACTTC	CASSIAQGLVYEQYF
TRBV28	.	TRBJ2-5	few	TGTGCCAGCAGCTCATCCAAGTACAGGGAAGAGACCCAGTACTTC	CASSSSKYREETQYF
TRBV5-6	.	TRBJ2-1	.	TGTGCCAGCAGCTTGGTGCAGGCCAATGAGCAGTTCTTC	CASSLVQANEQFF